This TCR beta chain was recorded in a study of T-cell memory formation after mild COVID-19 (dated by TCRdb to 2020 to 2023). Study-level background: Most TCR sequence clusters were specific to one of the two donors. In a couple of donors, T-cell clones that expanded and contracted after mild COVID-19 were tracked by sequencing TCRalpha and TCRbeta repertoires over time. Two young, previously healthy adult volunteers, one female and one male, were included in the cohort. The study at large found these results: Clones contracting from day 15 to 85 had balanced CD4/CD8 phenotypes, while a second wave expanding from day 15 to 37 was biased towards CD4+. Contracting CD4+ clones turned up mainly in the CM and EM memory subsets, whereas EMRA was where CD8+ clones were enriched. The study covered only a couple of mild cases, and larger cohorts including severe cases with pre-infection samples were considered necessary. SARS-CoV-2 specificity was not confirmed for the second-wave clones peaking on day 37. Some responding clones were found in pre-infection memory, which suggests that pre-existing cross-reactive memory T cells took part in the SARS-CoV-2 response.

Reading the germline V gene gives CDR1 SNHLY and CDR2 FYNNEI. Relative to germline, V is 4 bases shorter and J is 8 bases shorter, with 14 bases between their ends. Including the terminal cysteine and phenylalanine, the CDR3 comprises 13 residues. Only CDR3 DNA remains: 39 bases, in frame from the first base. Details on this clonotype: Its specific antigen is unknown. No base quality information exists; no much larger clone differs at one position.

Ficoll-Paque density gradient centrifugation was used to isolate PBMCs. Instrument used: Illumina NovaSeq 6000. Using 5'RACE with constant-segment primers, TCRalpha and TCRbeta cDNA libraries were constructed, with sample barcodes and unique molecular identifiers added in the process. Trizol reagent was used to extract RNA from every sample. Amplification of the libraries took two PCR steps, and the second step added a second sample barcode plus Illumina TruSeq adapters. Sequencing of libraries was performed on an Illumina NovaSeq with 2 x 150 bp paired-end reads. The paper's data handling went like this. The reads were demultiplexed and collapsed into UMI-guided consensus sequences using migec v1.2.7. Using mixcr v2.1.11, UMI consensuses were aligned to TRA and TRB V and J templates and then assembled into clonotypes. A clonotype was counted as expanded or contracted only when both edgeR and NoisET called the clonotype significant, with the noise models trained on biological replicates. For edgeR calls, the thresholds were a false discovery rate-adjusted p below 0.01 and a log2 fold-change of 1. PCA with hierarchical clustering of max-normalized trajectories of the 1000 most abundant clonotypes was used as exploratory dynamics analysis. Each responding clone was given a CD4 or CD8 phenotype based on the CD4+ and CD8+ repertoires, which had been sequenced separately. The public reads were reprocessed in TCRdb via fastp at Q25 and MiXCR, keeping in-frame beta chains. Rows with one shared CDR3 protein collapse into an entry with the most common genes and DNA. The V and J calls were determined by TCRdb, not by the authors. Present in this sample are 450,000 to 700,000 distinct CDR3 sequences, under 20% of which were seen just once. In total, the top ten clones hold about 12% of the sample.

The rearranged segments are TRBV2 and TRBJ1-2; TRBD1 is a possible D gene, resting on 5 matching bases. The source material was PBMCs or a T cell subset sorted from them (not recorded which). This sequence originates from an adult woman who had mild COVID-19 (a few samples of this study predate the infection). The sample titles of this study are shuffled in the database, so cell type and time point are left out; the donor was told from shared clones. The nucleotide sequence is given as TGTGCCAGCAGTGGGCAGGGTTTGGGAGGCTACACCTTC. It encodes CASSGQGLGGYTF. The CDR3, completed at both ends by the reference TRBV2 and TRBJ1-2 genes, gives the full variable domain EPEVTQTPSHQVTQMGQEVILRCVPISNHLYFYWYRQILGQKVEFLVSFYNNEISEKSEIFDDQFSVERPDGSNFTLKIRSTKLEDSAMYFCASSGQGLGGYTFGSGTRLTVV.